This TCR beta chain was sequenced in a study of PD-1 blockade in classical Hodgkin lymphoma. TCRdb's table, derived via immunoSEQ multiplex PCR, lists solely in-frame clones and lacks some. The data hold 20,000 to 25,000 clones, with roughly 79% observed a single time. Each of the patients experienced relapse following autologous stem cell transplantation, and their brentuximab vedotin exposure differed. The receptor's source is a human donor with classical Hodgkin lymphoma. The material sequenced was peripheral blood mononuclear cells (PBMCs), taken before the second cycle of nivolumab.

The CDR3 coding sequence is TGTGCCTGGCAGTACAGGGGAAATGAGCAGTTCTTC. Its protein is CAWQYRGNEQFF. This rearrangement joins TRBV30 to TRBJ2-1; 7 bases map to TRBD1. The CDR3 totals 12 residues. Germline loops: CDR1 GTSNPN, CDR2 SVGIG (reference sequence). Trimming took 5 bases from V and 7 from J; bases not matched to a gene: 5.